The 18 T cell receptor beta chains below all came from one sample that was sequenced in a study of Ad26.COV2.S vaccination and SARS-CoV-2 variants. The assay was immunoSEQ multiplex PCR, and TCRdb's table has in-frame clones only and misses some. The sample yields roughly 500,000 clones, roughly nine tenths seen once. Described treatment: 15 to 20 received Ad26.COV2.S at low or high dose, single or two shots; a few received placebo; per-sample allocation not given. Sampling was performed 63 days after the first vaccine or placebo injection. Here the sequenced sample was peripheral blood, taken in a trial of Ad26.COV2.S vaccine versus placebo. The receptor source for this set is a person aged 18-65 years who received the Ad26.COV2.S COVID-19 vaccine or a placebo.

This clone was detected only once. This chain uses TRBV27 with TRBJ2-3; TRBD2 aligns across 9 bases. This CDR3 is built from 14 residues. After removal of 11 bases from V and 7 bases from J, the junction contained 13 bases not matched to a gene. Germline loops: CDR1 MNHEY, CDR2 SMNVEV (reference sequence). Here the CDR3 reads CACRGVAGANTQYF. The CDR3 DNA follows: TGTGCCTGCCGCGGGGTAGCGGGAGCAAATACGCAGTATTTT.

The chain combines TRBV2 with TRBJ1-5, with no clear D. The CDR3 totals 14 residues. V was cut by 4 bases and J by 0 bases, with 7 bases left in between. The germline CDR1 and CDR2 sequences are SNHLY and FYNNEI. The CDR3 nucleotides read TGTGCCAGCAGTGCGGAGTATAGCAATCAGCCCCAGCATTTT. It is translated as CASSAEYSNQPQHF. Full variable domain (missing parts from reference TRBV2 and TRBJ1-5): EPEVTQTPSHQVTQMGQEVILRCVPISNHLYFYWYRQILGQKVEFLVSFYNNEISEKSEIFDDQFSVERPDGSNFTLKIRSTKLEDSAMYFCASSAEYSNQPQHFGDGTRLSIL.

This clone was recorded once. The chain couples TRBV20-1 to TRBJ1-2; D is unclear. The length of the CDR3 is 13 residues. Deletions cut 3 bases from V and 0 bases from J, with 8 bases between. In germline, CDR1 is DFQATT, CDR2 SNEGSKA (reference sequence). This CDR3 is CSASPDANYGYTF. The DNA for the CDR3 is TGCAGTGCTAGTCCCGACGCTAACTATGGCTACACCTTC.

The chain carries TRBV28 and TRBJ1-2; D is undetermined. The ends were cut back, 3 bases at V and 4 bases at J, with 12 bases in the middle. Germline values: CDR1 MDHEN, CDR2 SYDVKM. The CDR3 is 14 residues long. As DNA, the CDR3 is TGTGCCAGCAGTTTGTATTCGGGTGCCTATGGCTACACCTTC. Its translation is CASSLYSGAYGYTF.

The V and J genes are TRBV7-6 and TRBJ1-1, with D possibly being TRBD1 (5 bases). Deletions cut 5 bases from V and 5 bases from J, with 21 bases between. Germline-derived CDR1 and CDR2 are SGHVS and FNYEAQ. The CDR3 has 16 amino acids. CDR3 loop: CASSPRQGAPRTEAFF. CDR3 DNA sequence: TGTGCCAGCAGCCCTCGGCAGGGCGCCCCGAGGACTGAAGCTTTCTTT.

This clone came up once. The V and J genes are TRBV7-9 and TRBJ1-3; D gene ambiguous. Germline CDR1 and CDR2: SEHNR and FQNEAQ (reference sequence). This CDR3 is built from 13 residues. Trimming removed 6 bases from V and 2 bases from J, with 8 bases in between. For the CDR3, the DNA is TGTGCCAGCAGGTCGAGACCTGGAAACACCATATATTTT. Its protein product is CASRSRPGNTIYF.

The chain employs TRBV6-1 and TRBJ2-3, with TRBD1 as a possible D gene (6 bases). This CDR3 contains 16 residues. Germline V gene sequence: CDR1 MNHNS, CDR2 SASEGT. V shed 1 base and J shed 7 bases, with 18 bases lying between them. The CDR3 loop is CASSEGRRGPGYTQYF. CDR3 in DNA: TGTGCCAGCAGTGAAGGTCGCAGGGGCCCCGGATATACGCAGTATTTT.

The V and J genes are TRBV7-2 and TRBJ1-1; D gene uncertain. The germline V and J ends were trimmed by 1 base and 3 bases, with 12 bases remaining between them. This CDR3 is 15 amino acids long. In germline, CDR1 is SGHTA, CDR2 FQGNSA. The CDR3 spells CASSLVSETYTEAFF. CDR3 nucleotide sequence: TGTGCCAGCAGCTTAGTGTCGGAAACCTACACTGAAGCTTTCTTT. The entire variable domain, with the rest obtained from reference TRBV7-2 and TRBJ1-1, is as follows: GAGVSQSPSNKVTEKGKDVELRCDPISGHTALYWYRQSLGQGLEFLIYFQGNSAPDKSGLPSDRFSAERTGGSVSTLTIQRTQQEDSAVYLCASSLVSETYTEAFFGQGTRLTVV.

The chain combines TRBV6-5 with TRBJ2-5, with TRBD2 matching 8 bases. V gave up 0 bases and J gave up 9 bases; unmatched junction bases: 12. Looked up from germline, CDR1 is MNHEY and CDR2 is SVGAGI. The CDR3 sequence is 16 residues long. This CDR3 is CASSYSRLAGWGAQYF. CDR3 DNA sequence: TGTGCCAGCAGTTACTCGCGGCTAGCGGGCTGGGGGGCCCAGTACTTC.

The chain links TRBV9 to TRBJ2-5, with D perhaps TRBD2 (6 bases). V shed 4 bases and J shed 5 bases, with 12 bases lying between them. The CDR3 length is 13 residues. CDR1 and CDR2 from the germline V gene are SGDLS and YYNGEE. The CDR3 DNA sequence: TGTGCCAGCAGCCCCCGGCTAGCGGAGACCCAGTACTTC. Translating it yields CASSPRLAETQYF.

Comment on this clone: Other nucleotide sequences from this sample produce the same CDR3. V gene TRBV28 combines with J gene TRBJ1-5; no clear D. From germline, CDR1 is MDHEN and CDR2 SYDVKM. The CDR3 is 11 residues long. V lost 6 bases and J 4 bases, leaving 4 bases between the germline ends. Here the CDR3 reads CASSYNQPQHF. CDR3 sequence (DNA): TGTGCCAGCAGCTATAATCAGCCCCAGCATTTT.

The V and J genes are TRBV4-3 and TRBJ1-4; no reliable D call. Deletions cut 3 bases from V and 8 bases from J, with 16 bases between. The CDR3 sequence is 15 residues long. Germline loops: CDR1 LGHNA, CDR2 YSLEER. The CDR3, as DNA: TGCGCCAGCAGCCACGGGATCGGAAATAAAGAAAAACTGTTTTTT. It encodes CASSHGIGNKEKLFF.

This chain links TRBV6-5 with TRBJ2-5, with 8 bases lining up with TRBD2. This CDR3 region has 14 residues. Germline CDR1 MNHEY, CDR2 SVGAGI. V shed 7 bases and J 3 bases; nucleotides not matched to a gene: 7. In nucleotides, the CDR3 is TGTGCCAGCATCTCCCCGGGGGGGAAAGAGACCCAGTACTTC. The encoded protein is CASISPGGKETQYF.

The rearrangement uses TRBV2 and TRBJ2-1, with D possibly called TRBD1 or TRBD2 (5 bases each). Trimming pared 8 bases from V and 10 bases from J, leaving 18 bases between. Looked up from germline, CDR1 is SNHLY and CDR2 is FYNNEI. The CDR3 has 13 amino acids. In DNA, the CDR3 is TGTGCCAGCGGCAACCTCAACTGGGGGGAGCAGTTCTTC. This translates into CASGNLNWGEQFF.

The chain employs TRBV6-5 and TRBJ2-3; no clear D. The germline gives CDR1 MNHEY, CDR2 SVGAGI. Between the trimmed V and J ends, which lost 0 bases and 6 bases, there was a span of 10 bases. This CDR3 is 14 amino acids long. The CDR3 loop is CASSYSRYGDTQYF. The CDR3 DNA is TGTGCCAGCAGTTACTCGAGATACGGGGATACGCAGTATTTT.

This chain joins TRBV9 and TRBJ2-3; possible D gene TRBD2, 5 bases. CDR1 SGDLS and CDR2 YYNGEE come from the germline V gene. CDR3 length equals 15 residues. V gave up 4 bases and J gave up 8 bases, with 20 bases separating them. DNA for the CDR3: TGTGCCAGCAGCCAAACGAGGCTAGCCGGAGGTACGCAGTATTTT. This codes for CASSQTRLAGGTQYF.

The V call is TRBV5-4, the J call TRBJ2-1; 9 positions agree with TRBD1. The V and J ends lost 4 bases and 9 bases, in that order; junction bases with no gene match: 11. The CDR3 is made up of 15 amino acids. CDR1 SGHNT and CDR2 YYREEE come from the germline V gene (reference sequence). CDR3 in amino acids: CASSPVPGQGFEQFF. For the CDR3, the DNA is TGTGCCAGCAGCCCGGTCCCGGGACAGGGTTTTGAGCAGTTCTTC.

The genes are TRBV7-2 and TRBJ2-5; D not certain. V lost 2 bases and J 6 bases, leaving 16 bases between the germline ends. CDR1 SGHTA and CDR2 FQGNSA come from the germline V gene. This CDR3 comprises 15 residues. The CDR3 sequence: CASSLPRGAMKTQYF. The CDR3 bases are TGTGCCAGCAGCTTACCCCGAGGTGCCATGAAGACCCAGTACTTC.